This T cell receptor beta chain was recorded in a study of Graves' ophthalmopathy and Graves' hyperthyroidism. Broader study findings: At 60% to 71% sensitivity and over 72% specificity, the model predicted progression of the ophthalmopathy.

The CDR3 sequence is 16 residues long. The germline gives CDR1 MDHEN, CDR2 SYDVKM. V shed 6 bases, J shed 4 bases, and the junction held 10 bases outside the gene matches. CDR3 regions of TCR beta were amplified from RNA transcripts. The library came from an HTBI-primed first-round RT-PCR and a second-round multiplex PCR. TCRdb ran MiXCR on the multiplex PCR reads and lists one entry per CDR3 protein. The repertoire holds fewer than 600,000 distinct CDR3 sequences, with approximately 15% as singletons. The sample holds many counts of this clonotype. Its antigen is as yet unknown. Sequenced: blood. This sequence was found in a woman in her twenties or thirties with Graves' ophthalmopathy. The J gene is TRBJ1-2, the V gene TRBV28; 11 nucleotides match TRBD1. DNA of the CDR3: TGTGCCAGCAGCCCCGGGGGACAGGGGGTTGTCTATGGCTACACCTTC. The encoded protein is CASSPGGQGVVYGYTF.